This T cell receptor (beta chain) stems from a study of cytomegalovirus exposure and HLA in healthy donors. The PCR used 60 Vbeta and 13 Jbeta primers. Libraries were prepared by immunoSEQ multiplex PCR; TCRdb keeps only in-frame clonotypes and omits some of them. The data show about 140,000 clones, 82% seen once. V was shortened by 1 base and J by 2 bases, with 6 bases between the two germline ends. The CDR3 totals 14 residues. Germline-derived CDR1 and CDR2 are SGHRS and YFSETQ. This TCR was sampled from a woman aged 40 to 55 in good health and CMV-seronegative. The chain is built from TRBV5-1 and TRBJ1-4; a possible D gene is TRBD1 (5 bases). Specimen: PBMCs. CDR3 in amino acids: CASSLQGTNEKLFF. CDR3 bases: TGCGCCAGCAGCTTGCAGGGTACTAATGAAAAACTGTTTTTT.